This entry lists 22 T cell receptor beta chains sequenced from one sample in a study of blood T cells in healthy people across ages. Through a sample-barcoded 5' primer and a J-beta primer mix, a second PCR was run for roughly 6 to 11 cycles. TCRdb itself ran the 5' RACE reads through MiXCR, one entry per CDR3 protein. The sample contains under 1,100,000 distinct CDR3 sequences, under 30% of which appear only once. This sample also appeared in a second study, on T cells of mothers and their children.

The specimen sequenced was blood. The receptors derive from a girl aged 2 to 9 in good health.

The chain links TRBV28 to TRBJ2-1; D may be TRBD2 (5 bases). V shed 6 bases and J shed 7 bases, with 22 bases lying between them. This CDR3 spans 16 amino acids. Germline-derived CDR1 and CDR2 are MDHEN and SYDVKM. CDR3: CASSPAEGLGRNEQFF. The CDR3, as DNA: TGTGCCAGCAGCCCCGCTGAGGGCTTGGGTCGAAATGAGCAGTTCTTC.

This clonotype was counted a few times. The V gene is TRBV7-9, the J gene TRBJ2-1, with 7 bases identical to TRBD2. This CDR3 contains 16 residues. V was pared by 5 bases and J by 8 bases, with 15 bases of the junction left unmatched. The germline gives CDR1 SEHNR, CDR2 FQNEAQ (reference sequence). CDR3 nucleotide sequence: TGTGCCAGCAGCCCCCCACGGACTAGGATTAGTGATGAGCAGTTCTTC. Translating gives CASSPPRTRISDEQFF.

This clonotype was picked up many times. This chain joins TRBV7-6 and TRBJ2-7; D gene unclear. Germline V CDR1 and CDR2: SGHVS, FNYEAQ. The CDR3 covers 13 residues. Trimming took 6 bases from V and 1 from J, leaving 10 bases between them. The CDR3 loop is CASRPTDSYEQYF. DNA of the CDR3: TGTGCCAGCAGACCGACGGATTCCTACGAGCAGTACTTC.

The sample holds a few counts of this clonotype. This chain uses TRBV29-1 with TRBJ1-1; D is undetermined. The CDR3 sequence is 13 residues long. The V gene's germline CDR1 is SQVTM and CDR2 ANQGSEA. With 7 bases removed from V and 4 bases from J, the gap between germline ends came to 16 bases. As DNA, the CDR3 is TGCAGCGCCTCTAAAACAGCTCCCACTGAAGCTTTCTTT. Amino acids: CSASKTAPTEAFF.

The chain links TRBV20-1 to TRBJ1-5; a weak D match, TRBD1 (6 bases). The CDR3 is 17 residues long. Per the germline V gene, CDR1 is DFQATT and CDR2 is SNEGSKA (reference sequence). CDR3 residues: CIAQSDGFGQSNQPQHF. CDR3 coding DNA: TGCATTGCCCAATCCGACGGGTTCGGACAGAGCAATCAGCCCCAGCATTTT.

In this sample, this clonotype turned up once. The junction departs from germline at one end; a sequencing error may be responsible. V and J are TRBV6-6 and TRBJ1-4; tentatively, D is TRBD1 (5 bases). CDR3 length equals 13 residues. CDR1 and CDR2 (germline): MNHNY, SVGAGI (reference sequence). CDR3 sequence: CASSLGLMGKLFF. The DNA of the CDR3 is TGTGCCAGCAGTTTGGGGCTAATGGGGAAACTGTTCTTT.

This sequence joins TRBV9 and TRBJ1-2; no clear D gene. The CDR3 is 12 amino acids. The ends were cut back, 4 bases at V and 8 bases at J, with 12 bases in the middle. Germline V gene data show CDR1 as SGDLS and CDR2 as YYNGEE. CDR3 sequence: CASSTLSGGYTF. CDR3 sequence (DNA): TGTGCCAGCAGCACCCTGTCTGGGGGCTACACCTTC.

A note on this clonotype: Its ends do not fully match the called genes, so a read error is possible. The V call is TRBV28, the J call TRBJ1-1; no reliable D call. CDR3 length: 13 amino acids. Germline V lookup: CDR1 MDHEN, CDR2 SYDVKM. In DNA form, the CDR3 reads TGTGTCAGCAGTTCCCCACCGGGGACTGAAGCTTTCTTT. Translation gives CVSSSPPGTEAFF.

In its sample, this clonotype was seen a few times. The gene calls are TRBV7-9 and TRBJ2-2; unclear D gene. Per germline, CDR1 SEHNR and CDR2 FQNEAQ (reference sequence). The CDR3 has 13 amino acids. The V gene lost 5 bases and the J gene lost 5 bases, with 9 bases spanning the gap. The CDR3 DNA follows: TGTGCCAGCAGCGGTAAATCTACCGGGGAGCTGTTTTTT. This codes for CASSGKSTGELFF.

This clonotype was observed a few times. The genes are TRBV6-2 or TRBV6-3 and TRBJ2-5, with D perhaps TRBD1 (7 bases). Matching the DNA end better, TRBJ2-7 makes the J call doubtful. The germline V gene has CDR1 MNHEY and CDR2 SVGEGT. The length of the CDR3 is 15 residues. The CDR3 sequence is CASNPRAGGRYEQYF. In DNA, the CDR3 is TGTGCCAGCAACCCCCGGGCAGGGGGGAGGTACGAGCAGTACTTC.

V usage is TRBV20-1 and J usage is TRBJ1-1; D is unresolved. The V end was cut by 3 bases, the J end by 4 bases, with 15 bases between. From germline, CDR1 is DFQATT and CDR2 SNEGSKA (reference sequence). There are 14 residues in the CDR3. The CDR3 spells CSASLREWSTEAFF. In DNA form, the CDR3 reads TGCAGTGCTAGTCTCCGGGAGTGGAGCACTGAAGCTTTCTTT.

The table lists this clonotype with a few counts. The chain is built from TRBV27 and TRBJ2-1; weak D call: TRBD2 (7 bases). Trimming stripped 2 bases from V and 4 bases from J, with 21 bases between. The CDR3 has 18 residues. CDR1 is MNHEY and CDR2 is SMNVEV in the germline V gene (reference sequence). The CDR3 sequence: CASSLGGEGGPVYNEQFF. CDR3 sequence (DNA): TGTGCCAGCAGTTTAGGGGGGGAAGGGGGGCCGGTTTACAATGAGCAGTTCTTC.

The sample holds a few counts of this clonotype. The genes are TRBV6-5 and TRBJ2-3, with D unresolved. The CDR3 spans 14 residues. CDR1 and CDR2 (germline): MNHEY, SVGAGI. Trimming left V 6 bases short and J 2 bases short, with 12 bases between. CDR3 in DNA: TGTGCCAGCAGGATGGCCTCTGCCACAGATACGCAGTATTTT. It encodes CASRMASATDTQYF.

A few counts support this clonotype. This chain uses TRBV5-1 with TRBJ2-1, with TRBD2 matching 8 bases. Unmatched junction bases numbered 4, after V lost 0 bases and J lost 2 bases. Germline V gene data show CDR1 as SGHRS and CDR2 as YFSETQ. The CDR3 extends over 16 amino acids. CDR3 in amino acids: CASSLGWREAYNEQFF. CDR3 sequence (DNA): TGCGCCAGCAGCTTGGGTTGGCGGGAGGCCTACAATGAGCAGTTCTTC.

This clonotype was detected a few times. V gene TRBV27 combines with J gene TRBJ1-1; 8 positions agree with TRBD1. With V trimmed by 4 bases and J by 5 bases, 6 bases remained unmatched. Germline values: CDR1 MNHEY, CDR2 SMNVEV (reference sequence). The CDR3 contains 14 residues. The CDR3 spells CASSSTQGATEAFF. The CDR3 region has the DNA TGTGCCAGCAGTTCTACTCAGGGGGCGACTGAAGCTTTCTTT.

V and J are TRBV29-1 and TRBJ1-5; D call uncertain. V was shortened by 6 bases and J by 11 bases, with 17 bases between the two germline ends. Germline assignment: CDR1 SQVTM and CDR2 ANQGSEA. This CDR3 region has 12 residues. The CDR3 DNA reads as TGCAGCGTGCTGGGTCAGCATGAGGCCCAGCATTTT. Translation gives CSVLGQHEAQHF.

This clonotype was picked up many times. This CDR3 reads CASSFGDSNQPQHF. The CDR3 coding sequence is TGTGCCAGCAGTTTTGGAGATAGCAATCAGCCCCAGCATTTT. The genes are TRBV12-3 or TRBV12-4 and TRBJ1-5; D uncertain. This CDR3 has 14 residues. With 3 bases removed from V and 0 bases from J, the gap between germline ends came to 6 bases.

This clonotype has just a few counts. J is TRBJ2-6 and V is TRBV9, with D hard to call. The CDR3 totals 14 residues. V lost 0 bases, J lost 4 bases, and 5 bases lay in between. Germline V CDR1 and CDR2: SGDLS, YYNGEE. CDR3 sequence reads: CASSVARGANVLTF. CDR3 sequence (DNA): TGTGCCAGCAGCGTAGCCCGCGGGGCCAACGTCCTGACTTTC.

The rearrangement uses TRBV5-1 and TRBJ2-5; tentative D call: TRBD2 (5 bases). The CDR3 runs 14 residues. V was shortened by 0 bases and J by 3 bases, with 9 bases between the two germline ends. CDR1 is SGHRS and CDR2 is YFSETQ in the germline V gene. The CDR3, as DNA: TGCGCCAGCAGCTTGGCGTCGCGGGAAGAGACCCAGTACTTC. Translating gives CASSLASREETQYF.

To note about this clonotype: Germline is not matched at one junction end, which may reflect a read error. This chain connects TRBV6-2 or TRBV6-3 to TRBJ1-2, with D unresolved. Germline V gives CDR1 MNHEY, CDR2 SVGEGT. The CDR3 spans 13 residues. CDR3 residues: CASGWTANYGYTF. The DNA of the CDR3 is TGTGCCAGCGGTTGGACGGCTAACTACGGCTACACCTTC.

The chain combines TRBV7-8 with TRBJ1-1, with D possibly TRBD1 on 5 matching bases. V lost 5 bases to trimming and J lost 4 bases, with 14 bases between them. This CDR3 has 14 residues. Germline-derived CDR1 and CDR2 are SGHVS and FQNEAQ. Written as DNA, the CDR3 is TGTGCCAGCAGCCCACCGGGGGTTTCCACTGAAGCTTTCTTT. It translates to CASSPPGVSTEAFF.

This clonotype has just a few counts. The chain couples TRBV7-2 to TRBJ2-7, with D possibly TRBD1 on 6 matching bases. Per germline, CDR1 SGHTA and CDR2 FQGNSA. V was clipped by 5 bases and J by 6 bases, with 20 bases between them. This CDR3 region has 15 residues. The CDR3 DNA sequence: TGTGCCAGCAGCAAAGGGGGTTATTCTCCTCGCGAGCAGTACTTC. Protein sequence: CASSKGGYSPREQYF.